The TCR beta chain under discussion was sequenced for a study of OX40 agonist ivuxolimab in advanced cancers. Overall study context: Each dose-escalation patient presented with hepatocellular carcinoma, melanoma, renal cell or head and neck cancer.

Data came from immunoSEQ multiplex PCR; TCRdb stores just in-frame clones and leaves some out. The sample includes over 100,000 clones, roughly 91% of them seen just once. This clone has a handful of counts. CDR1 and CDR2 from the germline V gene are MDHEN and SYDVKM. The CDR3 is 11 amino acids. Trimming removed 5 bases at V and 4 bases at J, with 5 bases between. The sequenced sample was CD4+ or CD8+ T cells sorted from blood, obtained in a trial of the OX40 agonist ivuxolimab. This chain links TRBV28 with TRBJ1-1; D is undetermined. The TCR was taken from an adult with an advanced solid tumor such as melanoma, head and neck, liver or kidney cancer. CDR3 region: CASSVSTEAFF. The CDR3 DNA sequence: TGTGCCAGCAGTGTGTCCACTGAAGCTTTCTTT.